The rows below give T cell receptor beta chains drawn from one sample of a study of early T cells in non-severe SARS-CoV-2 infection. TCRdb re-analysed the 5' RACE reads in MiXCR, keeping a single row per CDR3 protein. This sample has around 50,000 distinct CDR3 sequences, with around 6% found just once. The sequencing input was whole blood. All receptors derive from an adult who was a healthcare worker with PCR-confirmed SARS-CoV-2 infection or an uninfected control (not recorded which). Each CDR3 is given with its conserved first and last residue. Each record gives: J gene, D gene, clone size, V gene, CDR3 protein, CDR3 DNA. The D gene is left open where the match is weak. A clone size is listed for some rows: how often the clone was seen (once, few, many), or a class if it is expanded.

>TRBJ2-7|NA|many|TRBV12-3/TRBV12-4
CASSSKRAGDHEQYF
TGTGCCAGCAGTTCCAAGAGAGCAGGGGACCACGAGCAGTACTTC
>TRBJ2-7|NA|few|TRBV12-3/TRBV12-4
CASSFGGYEQYF
TGTGCCAGCAGTTTCGGAGGCTACGAGCAGTACTTC
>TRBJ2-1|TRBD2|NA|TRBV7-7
CASSPMGLADNEQFF
TGTGCCAGCAGCCCGATGGGACTAGCGGACAATGAGCAGTTCTTC
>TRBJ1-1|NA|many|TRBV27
CASSLSYTGWLNTEAFF
TGTGCCAGCAGTTTATCTTACACAGGGTGGTTGAACACTGAAGCTTTCTTT
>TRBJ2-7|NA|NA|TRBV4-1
CASSQEPVPNLYEQYF
TGCGCCAGCAGCCAAGAACCGGTACCGAACCTCTACGAGCAGTACTTC
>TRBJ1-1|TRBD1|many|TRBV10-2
CASRGTGGNTEAFF
TGCGCCAGCAGGGGGACAGGCGGGAACACTGAAGCTTTCTTT
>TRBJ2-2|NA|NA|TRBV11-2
CASSALGANTGELFF
TGTGCCAGCAGCGCGTTGGGGGCTAACACCGGGGAGCTGTTTTTT
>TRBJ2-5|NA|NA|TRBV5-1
CASSLALLKETQYF
TGCGCCAGCAGCTTGGCACTGTTAAAAGAGACCCAGTACTTC
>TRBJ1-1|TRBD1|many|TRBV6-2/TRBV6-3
CASRDRRPREAFF
TGTGCCAGCAGGGACAGGAGGCCTAGGGAAGCTTTCTTT
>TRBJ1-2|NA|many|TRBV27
CASSLFWGENGYTF
TGTGCCAGCAGTTTATTTTGGGGAGAGAATGGCTACACCTTC
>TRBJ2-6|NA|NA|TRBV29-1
CSVSTSGANALTF
TGCAGCGTGAGTACCTCTGGGGCCAACGCCCTGACTTTC
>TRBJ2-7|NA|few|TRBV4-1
CASSQPGPGREQYF
TGCGCCAGCAGCCAACCAGGTCCAGGGCGCGAGCAGTACTTC
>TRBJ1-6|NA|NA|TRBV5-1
CASSLEPTSSSPLHF
TGCGCCAGCAGCTTGGAGCCAACTTCGAGTTCACCCCTCCACTTT
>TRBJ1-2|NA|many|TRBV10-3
CAIGDGLSGGYGYTF
TGTGCCATCGGGGACGGGCTCTCCGGGGGCTATGGCTACACCTTC
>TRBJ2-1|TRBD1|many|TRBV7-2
CASSSRQGRSNEQFF
TGTGCCAGCAGCAGCAGACAGGGTCGATCCAATGAGCAGTTCTTC
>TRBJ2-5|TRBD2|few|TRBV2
CASSLGLAGGLTQYF
TGTGCCAGCAGTTTGGGACTAGCGGGAGGACTGACCCAGTACTTC
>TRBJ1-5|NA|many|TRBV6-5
CASSIRLSQPQHF
TGTGCCAGCAGTATACGCCTCAGTCAGCCCCAGCATTTT
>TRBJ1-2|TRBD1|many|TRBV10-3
CAISESPGQSNYGYTF
TGTGCCATCAGTGAGAGCCCGGGACAGTCTAACTATGGCTACACCTTC
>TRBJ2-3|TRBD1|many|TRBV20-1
CSAIGTVITDTQYF
TGCAGTGCGATCGGGACAGTGATTACAGATACGCAGTATTTT
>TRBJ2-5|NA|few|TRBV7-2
CASSRMRGRQTQYF
TGTGCCAGCAGCCGAATGAGGGGGAGACAGACCCAGTACTTC
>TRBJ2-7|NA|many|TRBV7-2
CASRDSYEQYF
TGTGCCAGCCGAGACAGCTACGAGCAGTACTTC
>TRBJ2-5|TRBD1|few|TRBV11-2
CASSLDWRTTGGYQETQYF
TGTGCCAGCAGCTTAGATTGGAGGACGACAGGGGGGTACCAAGAGACCCAGTACTTC
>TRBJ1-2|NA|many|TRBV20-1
CSAYAAPYGYTF
TGCAGTGCCTACGCGGCACCCTATGGCTACACCTTC
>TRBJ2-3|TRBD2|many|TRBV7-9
CAAGLGFDTQYF
TGTGCCGCGGGACTAGGCTTCGATACGCAGTATTTT
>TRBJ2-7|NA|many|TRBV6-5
CASTERLGSSYEQYF
TGTGCCAGCACGGAAAGACTGGGGAGCTCCTACGAGCAGTACTTC
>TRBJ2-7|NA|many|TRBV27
CASSKSGPRYEQYF
TGTGCCAGCAGTAAGTCCGGGCCACGCTACGAGCAGTACTTC
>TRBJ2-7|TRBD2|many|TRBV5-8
CASSLSSGRAFYEQYF
TGTGCCAGCAGCTTGTCTAGCGGGAGGGCCTTCTACGAGCAGTACTTC
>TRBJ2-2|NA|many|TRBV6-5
CASSYSWDSVGELFF
TGTGCCAGCAGTTACTCTTGGGATTCCGTCGGGGAGCTGTTTTTT
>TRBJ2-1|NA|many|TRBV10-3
CAISDLPRYEQFF
TGTGCCATCAGTGACCTCCCACGGTATGAGCAGTTCTTC
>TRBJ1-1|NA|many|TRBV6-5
CASRRGGTEAFF
TGTGCCAGCAGGCGGGGAGGAACTGAAGCTTTCTTT
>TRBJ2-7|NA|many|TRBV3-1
CASSQAGRGSSYEQYF
TGTGCCAGCAGCCAAGCAGGGAGAGGGAGCTCCTACGAGCAGTACTTC
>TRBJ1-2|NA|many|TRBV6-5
CASSFGGGDGYTF
TGTGCCAGCAGTTTCGGGGGTGGTGATGGCTACACCTTC
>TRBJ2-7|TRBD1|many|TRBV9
CASSPAGTGLAEQYF
TGTGCCAGCAGCCCAGCTGGGACAGGGTTGGCGGAGCAGTACTTC
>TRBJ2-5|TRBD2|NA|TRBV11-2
CASSLGGGAVETQYF
TGTGCCAGCAGCTTAGGCGGGGGGGCCGTAGAGACCCAGTACTTC
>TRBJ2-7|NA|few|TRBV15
CATSREAAGAPYEQYF
TGTGCCACCAGCAGAGAGGCCGCGGGGGCACCCTACGAGCAGTACTTC
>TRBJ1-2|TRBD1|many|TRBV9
CASSVEDRADGYTF
TGTGCCAGCAGCGTAGAGGACAGGGCCGATGGCTACACCTTC
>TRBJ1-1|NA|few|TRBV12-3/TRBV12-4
CASSRGGTEAFF
TGTGCCAGCAGTCGGGGGGGTACTGAAGCTTTCTTT
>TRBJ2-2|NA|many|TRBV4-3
CASSQDRGWGPGELFF
TGCGCCAGCAGCCAAGATAGGGGTTGGGGGCCCGGGGAGCTGTTTTTT
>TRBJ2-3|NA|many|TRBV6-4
CASSDRATDTQYF
TGTGCCAGCAGTGACAGGGCCACAGATACGCAGTATTTT
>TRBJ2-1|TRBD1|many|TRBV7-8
CASSSGTGARSEQFF
TGTGCCAGCAGCTCCGGAACAGGGGCGAGAAGTGAGCAGTTCTTC
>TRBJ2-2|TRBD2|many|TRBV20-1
CSARGLAGLSAGELFF
TGCAGTGCTAGAGGGCTAGCGGGACTGAGCGCCGGGGAGCTGTTTTTT
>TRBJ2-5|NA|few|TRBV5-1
CASSLGNRIEETQYF
TGCGCCAGCAGCTTGGGAAACAGGATAGAAGAGACCCAGTACTTC